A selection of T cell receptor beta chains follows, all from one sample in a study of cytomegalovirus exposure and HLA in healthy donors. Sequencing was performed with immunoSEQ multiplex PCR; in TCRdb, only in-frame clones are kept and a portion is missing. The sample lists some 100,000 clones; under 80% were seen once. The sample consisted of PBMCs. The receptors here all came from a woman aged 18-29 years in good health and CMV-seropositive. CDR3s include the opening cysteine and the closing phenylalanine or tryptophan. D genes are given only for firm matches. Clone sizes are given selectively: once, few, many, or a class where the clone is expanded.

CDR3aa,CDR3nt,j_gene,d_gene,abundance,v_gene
CAVRGRDEQFF,TGTGCCGTCAGGGGGCGCGATGAGCAGTTCTTC,TRBJ2-1,TRBD1,once,TRBV28
CASSQDTQYF,TGTGCCAGCAGTCAAGATACGCAGTATTTT,TRBJ2-3,.,.,TRBV28
CAWSRGGSTDTQYF,TGTGCCTGGAGTAGGGGAGGTAGCACAGATACGCAGTATTTT,TRBJ2-3,.,.,TRBV30
CACDEQGYTF,TGTGCCTGTGATGAACAGGGCTACACCTTC,TRBJ1-2,.,.,TRBV30
CASSQDGRYNEQFF,TGCGCCAGCAGCCAAGATGGCCGTTACAATGAGCAGTTCTTC,TRBJ2-1,.,.,TRBV4-3
CASSSPGLAGGADTQYF,TGTGCCAGCAGCTCACCGGGACTAGCGGGGGGTGCGGATACGCAGTATTTT,TRBJ2-3,TRBD2,.,TRBV7-3
CASRQQSVNNEKLFF,TGTGCCAGCAGACAACAGTCCGTCAATAATGAAAAACTGTTTTTT,TRBJ1-4,.,.,TRBV5-6
CAWNSLRQAGNYGYTF,TGTGCCTGGAACTCCCTCCGCCAGGCTGGTAACTATGGCTACACCTTC,TRBJ1-2,.,.,TRBV30
CASSLIQGSYEQYF,TGTGCCAGCAGCTTAATACAGGGGTCCTATGAGCAGTACTTC,TRBJ2-7,TRBD1,.,TRBV5-6
CASSSTGGATEAFF,TGTGCCAGCAGCTCGACAGGGGGTGCCACTGAAGCTTTCTTT,TRBJ1-1,TRBD1,few,TRBV7-3
CSAAPGMDTQYF,TGCAGCGCTGCCCCAGGGATGGATACGCAGTATTTT,TRBJ2-3,.,.,TRBV29-1
CASSFQGSYEQYF,TGTGCCAGCAGCTTTCAGGGATCCTACGAGCAGTACTTC,TRBJ2-7,.,.,TRBV7-2
CASSLASGNTIYF,TGTGCCAGCAGCTTGGCCTCTGGAAACACCATATATTTT,TRBJ1-3,.,few,TRBV11-3
CAWGPGGRGAYEQYF,TGTGCCTGGGGGCCGGGGGGGCGGGGTGCCTACGAGCAGTACTTC,TRBJ2-7,TRBD2,.,TRBV30
CASSEFASGETQYF,TGTGCCAGCAGTGAATTCGCGTCGGGGGAGACCCAGTACTTC,TRBJ2-5,.,once,TRBV6-1
CAISESGEDQPQHF,TGTGCCATCAGTGAGTCGGGGGAGGATCAGCCCCAGCATTTT,TRBJ1-5,.,once,TRBV10-3
CASRRGTGYEQYF,TGTGCCAGCAGGCGTGGGACAGGGTACGAGCAGTACTTC,TRBJ2-7,TRBD1,.,TRBV6-5
CAISVSGGVNTEAFF,TGTGCCATCAGTGTGTCAGGGGGGGTGAACACTGAAGCTTTCTTT,TRBJ1-1,TRBD1,.,TRBV10-3
CASSGEREYLNEQFF,TGTGCCAGCAGCGGCGAGCGGGAGTACCTCAATGAGCAGTTCTTC,TRBJ2-1,TRBD2,.,TRBV9
CASSLSQGGTDTQYF,TGTGCCAGCAGTTTAAGCCAGGGTGGCACAGATACGCAGTATTTT,TRBJ2-3,.,few,TRBV27
CGLWAYEQYF,TGCGGCCTATGGGCTTACGAGCAGTACTTC,TRBJ2-7,.,.,TRBV4-1
CASSPRTGWDSYEQYF,TGTGCCAGCAGCCCTCGGACAGGGTGGGACTCCTACGAGCAGTACTTC,TRBJ2-7,TRBD1,few,TRBV7-9
CASIQADTQYF,TGTGCCAGCATCCAGGCAGATACGCAGTATTTT,TRBJ2-3,.,.,TRBV7-2
CASSLGAGGQTQYF,TGTGCCAGCAGTTTAGGGGCCGGGGGGCAGACCCAGTACTTC,TRBJ2-5,.,.,TRBV27
CASSLARWGAGELFF,TGTGCCAGCAGCTTAGCGCGATGGGGAGCCGGGGAGCTGTTTTTT,TRBJ2-2,.,.,TRBV7-8
CASSSSTSGTHSSYNEQFF,TGCGCCAGCAGCTCTTCGACTAGCGGGACTCACAGCTCCTACAATGAGCAGTTCTTC,TRBJ2-1,TRBD2,.,TRBV4-1
CASSDSPGLAGANEQFF,TGTGCCAGCAGTGACTCCCCCGGACTAGCGGGAGCTAATGAGCAGTTCTTC,TRBJ2-1,TRBD2,.,TRBV6-4
CASSLLRQGANGYTF,TGTGCCAGCAGCTTATTGCGGCAGGGGGCGAACGGCTACACCTTC,TRBJ1-2,TRBD1,.,TRBV7-9
CASSLEVAGVETQYF,TGTGCCAGCAGCTTGGAGGTAGCGGGAGTAGAGACCCAGTACTTC,TRBJ2-5,TRBD2,.,TRBV5-5
CASRKTSAYEQYF,TGTGCCAGCAGGAAAACTAGCGCCTACGAGCAGTACTTC,TRBJ2-7,TRBD2,.,TRBV6-5
CASMGGRRGNEKLFF,TGTGCCAGCATGGGGGGGCGCCGGGGAAATGAAAAACTGTTTTTT,TRBJ1-4,.,few,TRBV2
CASRPGLGLEQYF,TGCGCCAGCAGGCCGGGACTAGGTTTAGAGCAGTACTTC,TRBJ2-7,TRBD2,.,TRBV10-1
CASRRSGASYEQYF,TGTGCCAGCAGGCGATCCGGAGCCTCCTACGAACAGTACTTC,TRBJ2-7,.,.,TRBV28
CASSPLPDTVTEAFF,TGTGCCAGCAGTCCGCTCCCAGACACGGTTACTGAAGCTTTCTTT,TRBJ1-1,.,.,TRBV27
CASSQGGGGRFSEAFF,TGCGCCAGCAGCCAAGGAGGGGGGGGCAGATTCAGTGAAGCTTTCTTT,TRBJ1-1,.,.,TRBV4-1
CASSTTRGQGFEQYF,TGTGCCAGTAGTACAACCCGCGGACAGGGGTTCGAGCAGTACTTC,TRBJ2-7,TRBD1,few,TRBV19
CASSLANQPQHF,TGTGCCAGCAGTTTGGCCAATCAGCCCCAGCATTTT,TRBJ1-5,.,.,TRBV28
CASSYIQGFTYEQYF,TGTGCCAGCAGTTATATACAGGGATTCACCTACGAGCAGTACTTC,TRBJ2-7,.,.,TRBV27
CASSSSQGTNQPQHF,TGTGCCAGCAGCTCCTCACAGGGTACTAATCAGCCCCAGCATTTT,TRBJ1-5,.,.,TRBV9
CASSLDRVAATEAFF,TGTGCCAGCAGCTTAGATCGGGTGGCGGCCACTGAAGCTTTCTTT,TRBJ1-1,.,.,TRBV7-9
CASSTTGGNGYTF,TGTGCCAGCAGTACGACAGGGGGCAATGGCTACACCTTC,TRBJ1-2,TRBD1,few,TRBV6-5
CASTLQGAREGYTF,TGTGCCAGCACCTTACAGGGGGCGCGGGAGGGCTACACCTTC,TRBJ1-2,TRBD1,.,TRBV6-5
CASSLRAGGIYEQYF,TGTGCCAGCAGCTTAAGGGCAGGGGGGATCTACGAGCAGTACTTC,TRBJ2-7,.,.,TRBV11-2
CASSLAPLAAEAFF,TGCGCCAGCAGCTTGGCCCCCCTAGCCGCTGAAGCTTTCTTT,TRBJ1-1,.,.,TRBV5-1
CASGIAGSTDTQYF,TGTGCCAGCGGGATAGCGGGTAGCACAGATACGCAGTATTTT,TRBJ2-3,TRBD2,.,TRBV27